The T cell receptor beta chain described here comes from a study of cytomegalovirus exposure and HLA in healthy donors. Study details: Ancestry clustering placed roughly 86% of over 300 genotyped donors in the Caucasian-associated cluster.

J lost 4 bases, V lost 1 base, and 7 bases had no gene match. Looked up from germline, CDR1 is PRHDT and CDR2 is FYEKMQ (reference sequence). This CDR3 is 16 amino acids long. This clone was seen a few times. Researchers ran the PCR with 60 Vbeta and 13 Jbeta primers. The method was immunoSEQ multiplex PCR; TCRdb's version includes in-frame clones alone and lacks a portion of them. The table shows approximately 120,000 clones, with roughly 80% occurring only once. This clonotype originated in a man aged 18 to 29 in good health and CMV-seropositive. This chain joins TRBV13 and TRBJ1-3; 7 bases are a match to TRBD1. The specimen sequenced was PBMCs. Here the CDR3 DNA reads TGTGCCAGCAGCTTAGCTGAGGGGGCCTCAGGAAACACCATATATTTT. The encoded protein is CASSLAEGASGNTIYF.